This T cell receptor beta chain was observed in a study of T cells in localized non-small cell lung cancer (dated by TCRdb to about 2020). For the study in its entirety: T cell repertoires of 200 to 250 early-stage NSCLC patients were analyzed, with tumors being compared against uninvolved tumor-adjacent lungs. The cohort consisted of 236 treatment-naive NSCLC patients whose localized lung tumors had been resected. NSCLC patients had a mean age of around 66 years, and 129 were male and 107 female.

Reading the germline V gene gives CDR1 MNHGY and CDR2 SAAAGT. The cysteine opens and the phenylalanine closes a CDR3 of 16 amino acids. Here the CDR3 DNA is all that survives: 48 bases in frame from base 1. Trimming removed 0 bases from V and 6 bases from J; the gene matches leave 7 bases unexplained. The immunoSEQ Assay was used to sequence TCR beta CDR3 regions from DNA. As for how the authors treated the data: To compute T cell density, TCR beta template counts were normalized to usable DNA, which was estimated by amplifying housekeeping genes. Using the preseqR package, richness was estimated by extrapolating to 120,000 templates for tissue samples and 400,000 templates for PBMC samples. Clonality was calculated as one minus Pielou's evenness. To identify tissue-enriched TCRs, differential abundance testing was run on productive amino-acid clonotypes with a minimum total count of 5 and an alpha of 0.1. The Jaccard Index and the Morisita Overlap Index were used to measure how much the repertoires overlapped between compartments. GLIPH clustered TCR beta CDR3s with public tetramer-defined viral CDR3s; viral motifs required at least three viral sequences plus V-gene enrichment. TCRdb retrieved this table from immuneACCESS and kept in-frame rearrangements only. Not all clones are present; in checked studies, unresolved V genes account for under half, and no reason is known for the remainder. That table gives V, J and clone size, and the DNA gave D and trimming. The sample profile shows roughly 2,200 clones; roughly 20% of them were found once. The ten top clones hold under 25% of the sample.

Turning to this clone: Its antigen remains unidentified. Base qualities are not at hand, and no much larger clone is one base apart.

The research as a whole found: Because multi-region sequencing of the tumors was not done, intratumor heterogeneity could not be ruled out. Because the study design was exploratory, TCR variables were selected using unadjusted p-values without false-discovery rate correction. Higher blood T cell density associated with longer overall survival, while higher adjacent-lung clonality associated with shorter survival. A median of around 57 of the top 100 tumor clones turned up in the paired uninvolved adjacent lung, and under 30 of those clones also ranked among the top 100 of that same adjacent lung. Uninvolved tumor-adjacent lung showed the highest T cell clonality, higher than tumor, which suggests more focused antigenic responses in the uninvolved tumor-adjacent lung.

At diagnosis, tumor, uninvolved tumor-adjacent lung and peripheral blood were collected and then preserved as a mix of FFPE and fresh-frozen material. Here the sequenced sample was lung tumor tissue, taken before any cancer treatment. This sequence originates from a male donor aged 60 or over with stage II lung adenocarcinoma. The rearrangement joined TRBV6-8 to TRBJ2-7, with 11 central nucleotides matching TRBD1. The CDR3 reads CASSYSFTGTGGEQYF. The nucleotides read TGTGCCAGCAGTTACTCTTTCACCGGGACAGGGGGCGAGCAGTACTTC.